This note documents a single TCR beta chain sequence. The antigen is unknown. From germline, CDR1 is LNHNV and CDR2 YYDKDF (reference sequence). This CDR3 comprises 13 residues. One tube held mixed TRB-A and TRB-B primer pools for touch-down PCR. TCRdb reprocessed the multiplex PCR reads and reports one entry per CDR3 protein, with no DNA. Recorded for this sample: 9,500 to 15,000 distinct CDR3 sequences. The data were obtained in a study of T cell clusters in autoimmune cytopenias. The study's findings and limits: The T cell clusters came from computational analysis alone and lack functional validation.

Each sample's input was approximately 270 ng genomic DNA, 38,000 or so genome equivalents. The sequence came from a human donor with an autoimmune cytopenia or autoimmune hepatitis (not recorded which). Specimen: peripheral blood. The chain uses TRBV15 and TRBJ2-6. The CDR3 loop reads CATSRAGANVLTF.